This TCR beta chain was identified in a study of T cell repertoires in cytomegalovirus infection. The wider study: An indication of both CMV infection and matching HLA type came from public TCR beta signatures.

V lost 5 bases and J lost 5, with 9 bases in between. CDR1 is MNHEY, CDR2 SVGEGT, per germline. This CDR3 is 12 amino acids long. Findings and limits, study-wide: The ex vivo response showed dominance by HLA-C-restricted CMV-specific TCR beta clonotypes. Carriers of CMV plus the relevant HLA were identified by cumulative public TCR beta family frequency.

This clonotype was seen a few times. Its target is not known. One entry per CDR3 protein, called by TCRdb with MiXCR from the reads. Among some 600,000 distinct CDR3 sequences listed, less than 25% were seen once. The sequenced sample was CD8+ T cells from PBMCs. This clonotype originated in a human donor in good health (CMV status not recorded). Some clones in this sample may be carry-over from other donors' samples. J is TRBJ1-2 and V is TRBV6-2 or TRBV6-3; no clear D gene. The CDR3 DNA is TGTGCCAGCAGTCCCGATATGTATGGCTACACCTTC. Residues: CASSPDMYGYTF.